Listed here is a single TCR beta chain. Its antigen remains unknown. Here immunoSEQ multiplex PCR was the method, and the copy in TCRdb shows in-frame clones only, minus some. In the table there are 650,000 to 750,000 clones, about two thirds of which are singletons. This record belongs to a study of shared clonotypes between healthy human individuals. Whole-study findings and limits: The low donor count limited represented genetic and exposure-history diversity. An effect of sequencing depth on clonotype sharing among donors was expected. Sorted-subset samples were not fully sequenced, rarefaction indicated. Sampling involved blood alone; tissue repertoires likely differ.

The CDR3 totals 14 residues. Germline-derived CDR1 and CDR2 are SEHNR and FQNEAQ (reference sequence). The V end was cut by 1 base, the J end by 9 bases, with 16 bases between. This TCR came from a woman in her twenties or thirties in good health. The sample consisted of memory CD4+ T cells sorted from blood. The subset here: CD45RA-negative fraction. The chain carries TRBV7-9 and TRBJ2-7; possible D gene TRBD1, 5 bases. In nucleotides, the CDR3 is TGTGCCAGCAGCTTAGGGGGCGGTGGTGGCGGGCAGTACTTC. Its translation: CASSLGGGGGGQYF.